The rows below give T cell receptor beta chains drawn from one sample of a study of T cells in Graves' hyperthyroidism and ophthalmopathy. TCRdb used MiXCR to reprocess the multiplex PCR reads, holding one entry per CDR3 protein. The sample includes around 450,000 distinct CDR3 sequences, around 16% of them seen just once. The specimen sequenced was blood. The receptors come from a woman under 30 with Graves' hyperthyroidism. Each CDR3 is given with its conserved first and last residue. Each record gives: J gene, V gene, clone size, D gene, CDR3 DNA, CDR3 protein. A D gene is named only where the DNA matches it firmly. Where a row states a size, it is once, few, many or the class of an expanded clone; other rows omit it.

>TRBJ2-7|TRBV5-5|many|TRBD1
TGTGCCAGCAGGGACAGGGACCGCTACGAGCAGTACTTC
CASRDRDRYEQYF
>TRBJ2-3|TRBV20-1|NA|TRBD2
TGCAGTGCTAGCTTCGGACTAGCGGGGGCCGACACAGATACGCAGTATTTT
CSASFGLAGADTDTQYF
>TRBJ2-5|TRBV15|NA|NA
TGTGCCTCTCAACGATCAGCTTTAGAGACCCAGTACTTC
CASQRSALETQYF
>TRBJ2-3|TRBV3-1|many|NA
TGTGCCAGCAGCCAAACCTGGCGAAGCACAGATACGCAGTATTTT
CASSQTWRSTDTQYF
>TRBJ1-1|TRBV5-5|few|TRBD1
TGTGCCAGCAGCTTGCGGGGACAGGGGGAAAGAAGCACTGAAGCTTTCTTT
CASSLRGQGERSTEAFF
>TRBJ1-1|TRBV6-1|many|NA
TGTGCCAGCAGTGACCCCTCCCCCGGGACTTCGGCTGAAGCTTTCTTT
CASSDPSPGTSAEAFF
>TRBJ2-3|TRBV27|few|TRBD2
TGTGCCAGCAGTTTGTGGGCGGGAGTTAACACAGATACGCAGTATTTT
CASSLWAGVNTDTQYF
>TRBJ2-7|TRBV5-1|once|NA
TGCGCCAGCAGCTTGGAGGACACCCCAAGGCCCTACGAGCAGTACTTC
CASSLEDTPRPYEQYF
>TRBJ2-6|TRBV7-2|many|TRBD2
TGTGCCAGCAGCTTAGCCCTAGCGGGGGGGGCTGGGGCCAACGTCCTGACTTTC
CASSLALAGGAGANVLTF
>TRBJ2-7|TRBV6-1|many|TRBD2
TGTGCCAGCAGTCCCGGGACTAGCGGTTATTACGAGCAGTACTTC
CASSPGTSGYYEQYF
>TRBJ2-2|TRBV10-3|NA|TRBD2
TGTGCCATCAGTGAAGGCGGGAGAGGGGCCGGGGAGCTGTTTTTT
CAISEGGRGAGELFF
>TRBJ2-1|TRBV7-9|NA|TRBD2
TGTGCCAGCAGCTCCCGCGGGGGGCATTACAATGAGCAGTTCTTC
CASSSRGGHYNEQFF
>TRBJ1-1|TRBV7-2|many|TRBD1
TGTGCCAGCAGCTCTCGTGACAGGGTGAACACTGAAGCTTTCTTT
CASSSRDRVNTEAFF
>TRBJ2-3|TRBV9|NA|NA
TGTGCCAGCAGCGTAGAGGGTGGTAGTAATACGCAGTATTTT
CASSVEGGSNTQYF
>TRBJ1-5|TRBV2|many|NA
TGTGCCAGCACGGGAGGCAATCAGCCCCAGCATTTT
CASTGGNQPQHF
>TRBJ1-5|TRBV6-2/TRBV6-3|NA|TRBD1
TGTGCCAGCAGTTACGAAGACAGGGCTCATCAGCCCCAGCATTTT
CASSYEDRAHQPQHF
>TRBJ2-3|TRBV3-1|NA|NA
TGTGCCAGCAGCCTCGGTGTGAGGACGACAGATACGCAGTATTTT
CASSLGVRTTDTQYF
>TRBJ2-7|TRBV7-2|many|NA
TGTGCCAGCAGCCCCGAGGTGTGGGGGAACGAGCAGTACTTC
CASSPEVWGNEQYF
>TRBJ1-2|TRBV5-6|NA|TRBD1
TGTGCCAGCAACTATGACAGGGATGGCTACACCTTC
CASNYDRDGYTF
>TRBJ2-7|TRBV20-1|many|NA
TGCAGTGGGACGGCGGGCGGACCCTACGAGCAGTACTTC
CSGTAGGPYEQYF
>TRBJ1-1|TRBV6-1|NA|TRBD1
TGTGCCACCTCAGGGGGAATGAACACTGAAGCTTTCTTT
CATSGGMNTEAFF
>TRBJ1-1|TRBV18|many|TRBD1
TGTGCCAGCTCACGACAGGGGGCTGTGAACACTGAAGCTTTCTTT
CASSRQGAVNTEAFF
>TRBJ2-7|TRBV3-1|many|NA
TGTGCCAGCAGCCAAGATCGGCGGGCCTACTACGAGCAGTACTTC
CASSQDRRAYYEQYF
>TRBJ2-5|TRBV7-9|many|NA
TGTGCCAGCAGCTTATCGGTGGATGCCGAGACCCAGTACTTC
CASSLSVDAETQYF
>TRBJ2-1|TRBV12-3/TRBV12-4|NA|TRBD2
TGTGCCAGCAGGGAAGAGAGCGGGGGGGGCTACAATGAGCAGTTCTTC
CASREESGGGYNEQFF
>TRBJ1-4|TRBV6-2/TRBV6-3|NA|NA
TGTGCCAGCTTTGAAGGGGGATTGAGGAGTGAAAAACTGTTTTTT
CASFEGGLRSEKLFF
>TRBJ2-7|TRBV3-1|many|TRBD2
TGTGCCAGCAGCCGCGGACTAGCGGGAGTACGCGAGCAGTACTTC
CASSRGLAGVREQYF
>TRBJ1-1|TRBV9|NA|TRBD1
TGTGCCAGCAGCGACTATGGGACAGCAAACACTGAAGCTTTCTTT
CASSDYGTANTEAFF
>TRBJ2-7|TRBV4-1|few|TRBD1
TGCGCCAGCAGCCACAGCGGGACAGGGGCCTACGAGCAGTACTTC
CASSHSGTGAYEQYF
>TRBJ2-5|TRBV20-1|many|NA
TGCAGTGCCAATCAAGAGACCCAGTACTTC
CSANQETQYF
>TRBJ2-2|TRBV6-1|NA|NA
TGTGCCAGCAGTTATGGGGCCTTCGGGGAGCTGTTTTTT
CASSYGAFGELFF
>TRBJ2-7|TRBV5-1|many|NA
TGCGCCAGCAGCTTGGACGTCCCCTACGAGCAGTACTTC
CASSLDVPYEQYF
>TRBJ2-2|TRBV11-2|many|NA
TGTGCCAGCAGCTTATGGGGGGAAAAGACCGGGGAGCTGTTTTTT
CASSLWGEKTGELFF
>TRBJ1-1|TRBV6-5|many|NA
TGTGCCAGCAGTTACGCGACGGCGAACACTGAAGCTTTCTTT
CASSYATANTEAFF
>TRBJ2-1|TRBV19|NA|TRBD2
TGTGCCAGTAGCGTAGGACTAGCGGGAGTTCATGAGCAGTTCTTC
CASSVGLAGVHEQFF
>TRBJ2-3|TRBV10-3|few|NA
TGTGCCATCAGTGATACGGGGAGCGCAGATACGCAGTATTTT
CAISDTGSADTQYF
>TRBJ2-3|TRBV9|few|TRBD2
TGTGCCAGCAGCACCCAGACTAGCGGGGGGGCGGTCGGCACAGATACGCAGTATTTT
CASSTQTSGGAVGTDTQYF
>TRBJ2-2|TRBV24-1|NA|TRBD2
TGTGCCACCAGTGTCCCGGGAGGGGTCCCCGGGGAGCTGTTTTTT
CATSVPGGVPGELFF
>TRBJ2-7|TRBV7-9|many|NA
TGTGCCAGCAGCGGTCTAGTGGAGCAGTACTTC
CASSGLVEQYF
>TRBJ2-3|TRBV11-1|many|TRBD1
TGTGCCAGCAGCTCCCCGGACAGGAACACAGATACGCAGTATTTT
CASSSPDRNTDTQYF
>TRBJ2-5|TRBV10-1|NA|NA
TGCGCCAGCAGTGACGGGGACACCCTCCAAGAGACCCAGTACTTC
CASSDGDTLQETQYF
>TRBJ2-3|TRBV3-1|many|NA
TGTGCCAGCAGCCCCATTGGAGGAGGGGGCCCAGATACGCAGTATTTT
CASSPIGGGGPDTQYF
>TRBJ2-7|TRBV4-1|once|NA
TGCGCCAGCAGCCAAGCATGGGTCTCCGACGAGCAGTACTTC
CASSQAWVSDEQYF
>TRBJ1-2|TRBV29-1|many|NA
TGCAGCGTTGGTGGGGATGGCTACACCTTC
CSVGGDGYTF
>TRBJ1-2|TRBV10-3|many|TRBD1
TGTGCCATCAGCCCGGCCGGCGGGACAGGGATTGTGGGCTACACCTTC
CAISPAGGTGIVGYTF
>TRBJ2-5|TRBV6-2/TRBV6-3|NA|TRBD2
TGTGCCAGCAGTCCTACTCCGACTAGCGGCACCCAAGAGACCCAGTACTTC
CASSPTPTSGTQETQYF
>TRBJ1-2|TRBV5-6|many|TRBD1
TGTGCCAGCGGGGTTGACAGGGGGACTGGCTACACCTTC
CASGVDRGTGYTF
>TRBJ1-3|TRBV7-8|few|TRBD1
TGTGCCAGCAGCTCGGGACAGTATTTCTCTGGAAACACCATATATTTT
CASSSGQYFSGNTIYF